This T cell receptor beta chain stems from a study of shared clonotypes between healthy human individuals (dated by TCRdb to 2020 to 2022). With regard to the full study: Three men and two women, aged 18 to 49 years, made up the cohort. Between about 0.8 and 9.5 billion PBMCs per donor were obtained by leukapheresis. To estimate repertoire size and how much clonotypes are shared between individuals, the study performed deep sequencing of blood TCR repertoires from about 5 healthy adults. For each donor, CD4 naive and CD4 memory were each run on three plates, CD8 naive on two plates, and CD8 memory on one plate. Different laboratories and diverse techniques were used to prepare libraries and sequence TCR repertoires, to increase sequencing depth and limit assay-specific biases.

In the case of this clone: Its antigen specificity is not known. Base quality data are lacking; no much larger clone is found one base away.

Trimming at the junction amounts to 3 bases on V and 0 bases on J, and the germline ends lie 7 bases apart. The germline V gene provides CDR1 SGDLS and CDR2 YYNGEE. The CDR3 has 14 amino acids, counting the end cysteine and phenylalanine. Only the CDR3 portion is preserved as DNA: 42 bases, with reading frame beginning at the first base. Healthy HIV-negative adults with no recently reported acute infections or vaccinations were included as donors. Every donor was a Caucasian adult residing in Nashville, Tennessee, USA. Magnetic negative selection was used to enrich CD4+ T cells, after which naive cells were positively selected on CD45RA and the negative fraction became the memory subset. Blood was obtained by leukapheresis, after which PBMCs were separated by Ficoll-Histopaque density gradient centrifugation and cryopreserved in liquid nitrogen vapor phase. Analytical flow cytometry was used to check the purity and quantity of every magnetically sorted T cell population. Each sorted fraction had its genomic DNA isolated and then quantified by UV absorbance on a Nanodrop 2000c.

Using the deep immunoSEQ assay, multiplex PCR amplified TCR CDR3 regions from genomic DNA. For each cell subset, the extracted genomic DNA was distributed evenly across all wells of several immunoSEQ 96-well plates, and each plate served as one replicate. For sorted subsets, 200 to 250 ng genomic DNA, equal to 30,000 to 35,000 T cell genomes, was loaded into each replicate PCR. Purified libraries were quantified with a Qubit 3.0 fluorometer, sized on a Bioanalyzer 2100, and re-quantified with the KAPA Library Quantification kit. Every immunoSEQ 96-well plate was sequenced on a dedicated single-read 150-cycle Illumina NextSeq 550 flow cell. As for how the authors treated the data: Because the immunoSEQ output held only junctional sequences and lacked quality scores, the filtering could not match the filtering applied to full-length reads. To assign V/J genes and CDR3, sequences were annotated against IMGT germline references using PyIR, a Python wrapper for IgBLAST v1.9. Any read was removed if the V/J assignment was weak (E-value above 1e-6), the CDR3 was missing, or the read contained stop codons, out-of-frame junctions, or ambiguous translated residues. V3J clonotypes were defined as sequences sharing an identical inferred V gene, J gene, and CDR3 amino acid sequence. To compute the percentage overlap between repertoires, the number of shared unique clonotypes was divided by the size of the smaller repertoire. RTK rarefaction, the Chao1 estimator, and Recon v2.1 estimates of unobserved clonotypes were used to assess repertoire richness. OLGA was used to compute generation probabilities for all TCRbeta clonotypes that the gDNA method yielded from several donors. TCRdb re-hosts the immuneACCESS table, in-frame sequences only. Its copies lack some clones; in the studies checked, an unresolved V gene accounts for under half of them, and the cause for the rest is not known. V, J and clone size are taken as reported in that table, and D and trimming were inferred from the DNA itself. This sample comprises millions of clones, more than 85% of them detected only once. The ten largest clones add up to under 0.45% of the sample.

Summary of the overall study and its limitations: The small number of donors limited the genetic and exposure-history diversity represented. Pairwise subsampling indicated that sequencing depth was expected to affect the degree of clonotype sharing among donors. Incomplete sequencing was indicated by rarefaction of sorted-subset datasets, despite the large sequencing depth. Naive subsets generally had larger estimated clonotype richness than memory subsets did. Compared with non-shared clonotypes, the clonotypes found in all four sorted-subset donors had higher generation probabilities. Sampling was restricted to blood, and TCR repertoires in tissue are likely to differ from TCR repertoires in blood. Approximately 5% of naive CD4, 3.5% of naive CD8, 2.3% of memory CD4, and about 0.4% of memory CD8 clonotypes were shared across several donors.

Sequenced material: naive CD4+ T cells from PBMCs. The label giving this sample's cell subset or site can be read as: CD45RA+ positively selected. This receptor was taken from a man between 18 and 35 years old in good health. Some clones in this sample may be carry-over from other donors' samples. The chain links TRBV9 with TRBJ1-5; too little of a D gene remains to name it. Here is the DNA: TGTGCCAGCAGCGCCGGAAGTAGCAATCAGCCCCAGCATTTT. It translates as CASSAGSSNQPQHF.